This TCR beta chain was identified in a study of Ad26.COV2.S vaccination and SARS-CoV-2 variants. Background on the study: Donor got 5x10^10 or 1x10^11 viral particles of Ad26.COV2.S.

The protocol was immunoSEQ multiplex PCR, while the TCRdb copy is restricted to in-frame clones and leaves out a portion. Among about 410,000 clones listed, less than 90% were seen once. The germline V gene has CDR1 MGHDK and CDR2 SYGVNS. Deletions cut 6 bases from V and 4 bases from J, with 9 bases between. This CDR3 is built from 13 residues. Noted treatment: some 19 received Ad26.COV2.S at low or high dose, single or two shots; about five received placebo; per-sample allocation not given. The samples date from day 63 after the first vaccine or placebo injection. The sequence came from a person between 18 and 60 years old who received the Ad26.COV2.S COVID-19 vaccine or a placebo. The starting material was peripheral blood, obtained in a trial of Ad26.COV2.S vaccine versus placebo. V is TRBV25-1 and J is TRBJ1-4, with D maybe TRBD1 (6 bases). The CDR3 loop is CASSGQFNEKLFF. Written as DNA, the CDR3 is TGTGCCAGCAGCGGACAGTTTAATGAAAAACTGTTTTTT.